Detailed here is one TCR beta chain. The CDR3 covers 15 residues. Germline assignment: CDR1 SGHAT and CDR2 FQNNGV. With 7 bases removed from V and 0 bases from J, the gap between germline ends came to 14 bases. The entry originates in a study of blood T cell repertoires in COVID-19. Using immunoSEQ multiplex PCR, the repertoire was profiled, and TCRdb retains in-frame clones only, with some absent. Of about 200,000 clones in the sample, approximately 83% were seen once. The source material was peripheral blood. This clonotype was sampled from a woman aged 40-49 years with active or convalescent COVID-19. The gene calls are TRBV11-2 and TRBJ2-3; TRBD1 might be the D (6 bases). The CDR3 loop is CASTQSGQSTDTQYF. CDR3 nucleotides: TGTGCCAGCACCCAAAGTGGACAGAGCACAGATACGCAGTATTTT.